The 10 T cell receptor beta chains in this list originate from one sample, sequenced in a study of T cell responses to AZD1222 COVID-19 vaccine. The method was immunoSEQ multiplex PCR; TCRdb's version includes in-frame clones alone and lacks a portion of them. The sample holds about 93,000 clones, 80% to 90% seen once. The specimen was peripheral blood, collected 28 days after the second AZD1222 dose. The receptors were sampled from an adult who received the AZD1222 COVID-19 vaccine.

This chain joins TRBV19 and TRBJ1-4, with 7 nucleotides matching TRBD1. This CDR3 has 14 residues. Germline V gene lookup returns CDR1 LNHDA and CDR2 SQIVND (reference sequence). With 3 bases clipped from V and 2 bases from J, the junction kept 0 bases outside the gene matches. CDR3 DNA: TGTGCCAGTAGTATCAGGGGGACTAATGAAAAACTGTTTTTT. As protein: CASSIRGTNEKLFF. The variable domain in full, with the rest retrieved from reference TRBV19 and TRBJ1-4, is DGGITQSPKYLFRKEGQNVTLSCEQNLNHDAMYWYRQDPGQGLRLIYYSQIVNDFQKGDIAEGYSVSREKKESFPLTVTSAQKNPTAFYLCASSIRGTNEKLFFGSGTQLSVL.

The chain combines TRBV6-6 with TRBJ2-2, with 7 nucleotides matching TRBD1. Germline lookup yields CDR1 MNHNY and CDR2 SVGAGI (reference sequence). V lost 4 bases to trimming and J lost 3 bases; unmatched junction nucleotides: 5. The CDR3 consists of 15 residues. The CDR3 protein is CASSLQGMYTGELFF. The CDR3 bases are TGTGCCAGCAGTTTACAGGGGATGTACACCGGGGAGCTGTTTTTT.

The chain uses TRBV10-3 and TRBJ1-3, with TRBD1 matching over 7 bases. V gave up 6 bases and J gave up 2 bases; unmatched junction bases: 13. This CDR3 comprises 17 residues. Germline V lookup: CDR1 ENHRY, CDR2 SYGVKD. CDR3 coding DNA: TGTGCCATCAGAGGGGGCGAGGGTAAACTTACTGGAAACACCATATATTTT. It encodes CAIRGGEGKLTGNTIYF.

The rearrangement links TRBV5-5 to TRBJ1-6, with 9 bases that match TRBD1. CDR1 and CDR2 from the germline V gene are SGHKS and YYEKEE (reference sequence). Unmatched junction bases numbered 8, after V lost 4 bases and J lost 6 bases. This CDR3 contains 16 residues. CDR3 coding DNA: TGTGCCAGCAGCCCCGGGACAGGGATTTTTAATTCACCCCTCCACTTT. Its protein product is CASSPGTGIFNSPLHF.

This clone was seen once. The rearrangement links TRBV5-1 to TRBJ1-3; 7 bases line up with TRBD1. V lost 0 bases to trimming and J lost 4 bases; unmatched junction nucleotides: 10. The CDR3 runs 17 residues. Germline lookup yields CDR1 SGHRS and CDR2 YFSETQ. This CDR3 reads CASSLAGKGARGNTIYF. In DNA form, the CDR3 reads TGCGCCAGCAGCTTGGCCGGGAAGGGGGCGAGAGGAAACACCATATATTTT.

This clone has more than one count but fewer than ten. The CDR3 region is CATSRDRGGGTEAFF. As DNA, the CDR3 is TGTGCCACCAGCAGAGATCGAGGGGGCGGCACTGAAGCTTTCTTT. This chain joins TRBV15 and TRBJ1-1; 7 nucleotides align to TRBD1. CDR1 and CDR2 from the germline V gene are LNHNV and YYDKDF (reference sequence). The CDR3 covers 15 residues. V lost 0 bases, J lost 4 bases, and 5 bases stayed unmatched.

The V and J genes are TRBV16 and TRBJ1-3; the D gene is possibly TRBD1 (6 bases). Germline-derived CDR1 and CDR2 are KGHSY and FQNENV. The V and J ends lost 1 base and 4 bases respectively, with 8 bases between them. The CDR3 covers 14 residues. The DNA for the CDR3 is TGTGCCAGCAGCCAATGGGGGCGAGGAAACACCATATATTTT. Translated, it gives CASSQWGRGNTIYF.

In this sample, this clone turned up once. The chain has TRBV3-1 (or the pseudogene TRBV3-2) and TRBJ1-1; TRBD1 matches at 9 bases. Unmatched junction bases numbered 3, after V lost 1 base and J lost 6 bases. Germline V gene sequence: CDR1 LGHDT, CDR2 YNNKEL (reference sequence). This CDR3 is 14 amino acids long. The CDR3 is CASSQATGGSEAFF. Written as DNA, the CDR3 is TGTGCCAGCAGCCAAGCCACAGGGGGCTCTGAAGCTTTCTTT.

This rearrangement joins TRBV11-2 to TRBJ1-1, with a possible D match to TRBD1 (6 bases). Trimming cost V 0 bases and J 5 bases, with 10 bases left between them. Per germline, CDR1 SGHAT and CDR2 FQNNGV. The CDR3 runs to 14 residues. The CDR3 reads CASSLETGWTEAFF. As DNA, the CDR3 is TGTGCCAGCAGCTTAGAGACAGGTTGGACTGAAGCTTTCTTT.

The chain couples TRBV2 to TRBJ2-3, with 10 bases that match TRBD1. V lost 5 bases and J lost 3; bases outside the gene matches: 8. Germline-derived CDR1 and CDR2 are SNHLY and FYNNEI. The CDR3 consists of 16 residues. The CDR3 region is CASSPLDRGRTDTQYF. The CDR3 nucleotides are TGTGCCAGCAGTCCTTTAGACAGGGGGCGTACAGATACGCAGTATTTT. Supplemented by reference TRBV2 and TRBJ2-3, the full variable domain reads EPEVTQTPSHQVTQMGQEVILRCVPISNHLYFYWYRQILGQKVEFLVSFYNNEISEKSEIFDDQFSVERPDGSNFTLKIRSTKLEDSAMYFCASSPLDRGRTDTQYFGPGTRLTVL.